This record concerns one T cell receptor beta chain sequence. What antigen it recognizes has not been identified. Base quality data are lacking; no much larger clone is found one base away. Library generation was performed with the immunoSEQ multiplex PCR assay. The multiplex PCR relied on a mix of 60 forward primers for TCR Vbeta segments and 13 reverse primers for TCR Jbeta segments. The CDR3 region of rearranged TCR beta genes was amplified from genomic DNA with a multiplex PCR assay. The amplified TCR beta libraries were sequenced on the Illumina HiSeq System as 87-base-pair reads. Under the source paper's analysis protocol: A later analysis counted about 76 million unique TCR beta chains across the 690 or so repertoires, and 10 million to 11 million of these chains were shared by at least two donors. Raw reads were error-corrected and collapsed into unique sequences with a nearest-neighbor algorithm that merged closely related sequences to remove PCR and sequencing errors. To assign V, D and J gene segments, CDR3 sequences were aligned to IMGT reference sequences. For a sequence to be retained, at least a six-nucleotide match to both a V gene segment and a J gene segment was required. A rearrangement was called productive if the CDR3 had no stop codons and remained in frame with V and J, and every other rearrangement was called non-productive. Following IMGT convention, CDR3 was defined as the stretch from the second conserved V-encoded cysteine to the conserved J-encoded phenylalanine. The earlier analysis of about 570 of the donors excluded any sequence lacking an unambiguous match to a single V gene segment. An earlier analysis of fewer than 750 of the donors called V segments functional above 56.7% productive rearrangements and segregating when the between-donor standard deviation exceeded 5%. A statistical classification framework was developed to diagnose cytomegalovirus status using the catalog of TCR beta chain sequences. A later analysis assigned V and J genes by comparing TCR nucleotide sequences with IMGT/GENE-DB human TR gene sequences. The TCRdist pipeline was used in a later analysis to assign CDR3 sequences and most-parsimonious VDJ recombination scenarios. A later analysis defined each TCR beta chain by its CDR3 amino acid sequence plus V-gene family, and excluded reads lacking a unique V-gene family. A later analysis removed 550 to 700 highly shared, low-generation-probability nucleotide sequences to deal with suspected cross-contamination and a sequencing artifact. In a later analysis, a clonal expansion index was calculated for each public chain from normalized within-repertoire ranks of inferred template counts. Generation probabilities in a later analysis came from a VDJ recombination model fitted to out-of-frame rearrangements, and those results were checked against IGoR. A later analysis scored TCR-TCR, TCR-HLA and TCR-CMV co-occurrence with hypergeometric tests, applying a repertoire-size bias correction to TCR pairs. To estimate false discovery rates, a later analysis permuted the HLA or CMV assignments 20 times. In a later analysis, co-occurring TCRs were grouped using DBSCAN, with TCRdist sequence similarity added in when clustering inside HLA-allele-positive subsets. For co-occurrence clustering, repertoires with fewer than 30,000 or more than 120,000 public chains were excluded, along with about five repertoires with anomalous nucleotide sharing. TCRdb stores this immuneACCESS table with in-frame sequences only. Part of the clones is absent; in the studies checked, under half of the shortfall reflects unresolved V genes, and no reason is known for the rest. The V and J calls and clone size were taken over from that table, and D and trimming were inferred from the DNA. The sample records about 97,000 clones, approximately 85% of which are singletons. 3% to 5% of the sample is in the top ten clones.

The cohort comprised hundreds of healthy bone marrow donors. At the time of sampling, every cohort member was nominally healthy, though immune exposures that went unrecorded were likely present. The donor tested CMV seronegative and was one of the 352 seronegative cohort members. Each donor provided a peripheral blood sample, and peripheral blood mononuclear cells were used for TCR beta sequencing. Genomic DNA was extracted from the blood cell samples with the Qiagen DNeasy Blood Extraction Kit. The data were obtained in a study of cytomegalovirus exposure and HLA in healthy donors (dated by TCRdb to about 2017). For the wider study: An earlier analysis of around 600 of the donors reported more than 250 Gb of sequence data and approximately 110 million unique TCR beta sequences from 150 million to 200 million T cells. The number of donors typed differed by locus, with 629-630 for A, B, C, DRB1 and DQB1, 522 for DQA1, 606 for DPA1, and roughly 450 for DPB1. To predict cytomegalovirus infection status, the study brought together high-throughput TCR immunosequencing, statistical association of individual TCRs with disease status, and machine learning. The study used immunosequencing to profile the T cell repertoires of approximately 640 subjects and linked those repertoires to cytomegalovirus serostatus. An early release that covered about 600 HLA-typed donors contained approximately 300 gigabases of sequencing data and tens of millions of unique TCR sequences. Donor age, sex, ethnicity and CMV serostatus were collected together with the repertoire data. An earlier analysis of about 620 of the donors applied high-throughput TCR beta sequencing to assess whether each TCR beta V gene segment acted as functional or pseudogenic. The genetic ancestry cluster associated with self-reported Caucasian donors included 81% of the approximately 410 genotyped donors. Among some 410 genotyped donors of the cohort, an average of around 240,000 unique TCR beta nucleotide sequences were sequenced per donor, roughly 20% of them non-productive. Every discovery cohort repertoire had been produced on one sequencing platform. Several DR-DQ haplotypes were treated as single units for association and clustering because of strong linkage in the cohort. Besides the first cohort of roughly 700 subjects, a separate validation cohort made up of roughly 130 different subjects was used. To study patterns of TCR occurrence, a later analysis re-analyzed previously published TCR beta repertoires from several hundred donors and added high-resolution HLA genotyping. HLA typing covered class I and class II loci at four-digit resolution. In a later genetic analysis, genome-wide SNP genotypes for about three fifths of the 666 donors were used, and that subset was treated as a discovery cohort. In the later analysis, no new phenotypic data were used to find candidate immune exposures; instead, reliance was placed on TCR beta sequences and their occurrence across donors. The study was designed to test whether signatures of past pathogen exposure could be identified by cataloging public T cell receptors. Beyond this particular receptor, the publication reports: A later analysis found that HLA-associated TCR beta chains were more clonally expanded and had lower generation probabilities than equally common non-associated chains. In an earlier analysis of 587 of the donors, most TCR beta V segments were observed in productive rearrangements about 87% or about 30% of the time, broadly matching IMGT annotations. A few of the identified cytomegalovirus-associated TCR beta chains were confirmed in vitro to be specific for cytomegalovirus antigens. A later genetic analysis associated a missense DCLRE1C variant with V-gene and J-gene trimming of TCR beta chains, and an independent cohort replicated the association. Immune exposure information for the cohort was limited to CMV serostatus. A total of some 180 TCR beta chains were listed by the study as associated with cytomegalovirus. In both the original and validation cohorts, the classifier was reported to diagnose cytomegalovirus status with high specificity and sensitivity. The presence/absence analyses assumed that sequencing depth was roughly uniform across donors, and that assumption may not be true. Across donors, most TCR sequences were observed very rarely, whereas some public TCRs were present in many individuals. Correlated functional status among segregating V segments might be attributable to linkage disequilibrium, but an unknown experimental factor could not be ruled out. At a false discovery rate of 0.05, a later analysis linked about 17,000 TCR beta sequences to specific HLA alleles. Strong co-occurrence of HLA alleles, especially DR and DQ, made assigning TCR associations to individual alleles difficult. According to the authors, the approach could potentially be generalized to other disease states and immunological phenotypes. According to a later genetic analysis, donors in an Asian-associated ancestry cluster had fewer N-insertions in productive TCRs than the approximately 650-donor mean. A later analysis reported that several top co-occurrence clusters appeared linked to parvovirus B19, influenza, CMV and Epstein-Barr virus. The sequencing pipeline was judged likely to have produced a cluster of highly shared sequence variants as a technical artifact. According to a later analysis, most CMV-associated TCR beta chains appeared to be HLA-restricted, and the HLA associations seemed to be driven largely by CMV exposure. Because HLA typing was unavailable for some donors at each locus, only the typed subset was used in association tests. According to a later analysis, TCR association rates differed among HLA loci, with DRB1 alleles showing the most associated TCRs and HLA-C alleles showing the fewest. The earlier analysis of a few hundred of the donors excluded some 15 rarely observed V segments, including chromosome 9 orphons, because counts were too low. A further reported finding was that TCR beta sequences accurately predicted the HLA-A and HLA-B alleles for most subjects in the first cohort. In this cohort, only TCR beta chains were sequenced, and detectable features were limited by the absence of alpha or paired-chain data.

Specimen: PBMCs. This TCR came from a man aged 25-40 years in good health and CMV-seronegative.

The DNA is as follows: TGTGCCAGCTCACGGGACAGTCCACGCACAGATACGCAGTATTTT. This codes for CASSRDSPRTDTQYF. The V and J genes are TRBV18 and TRBJ2-3; the central 7 bases match TRBD1. The cysteine opens and the phenylalanine closes a CDR3 of 15 amino acids. Here the CDR3 DNA is all that survives: 45 bases in frame from base 1. Trimmed from V: 4 bases; trimmed from J: 1 base; junction bases lacking a gene match: 5. Sequences KGHSH (CDR1) and LQKENI (CDR2) are obtained from the germline V gene.